Included here is one T cell receptor (beta chain) sequence, with context. Its target is unknown. The data originate from a study of blood T cells in healthy people across ages. Study-wide results and limits: The authors considered diversity estimates from one million T cells to be underestimates.

V lost 6 bases to trimming and J lost 3 bases, with 15 bases between them. The CDR3 loop spans 15 amino acids. Germline V gives CDR1 DFQATT, CDR2 SNEGSKA (reference sequence). Extractions gave at least 5 micrograms of total RNA per sample. A sample-barcoded 5' primer and a J-beta primer mix were used in a second PCR of about 7 to 12 cycles. Tagging of each cDNA molecule was performed by a template-switch adaptor with 12 random nucleotides. TCRdb redid the calling of the 5' RACE reads with MiXCR, one entry per CDR3 protein. The repertoire holds hundreds of thousands of distinct CDR3 sequences, 52% seen once, with about 13% in the top ten.

The sequenced sample consisted of blood. The receptor's source is an elderly woman in good health. The gene calls are TRBV20-1 and TRBJ2-6; D possibly matches TRBD1 or TRBD2 (5 bases each). In nucleotides, the CDR3 is TGCAGTGCGGGGGTCGCCTTGGGTGGGGCCAACGTCCTGACTTTC. It yields the protein CSAGVALGGANVLTF.